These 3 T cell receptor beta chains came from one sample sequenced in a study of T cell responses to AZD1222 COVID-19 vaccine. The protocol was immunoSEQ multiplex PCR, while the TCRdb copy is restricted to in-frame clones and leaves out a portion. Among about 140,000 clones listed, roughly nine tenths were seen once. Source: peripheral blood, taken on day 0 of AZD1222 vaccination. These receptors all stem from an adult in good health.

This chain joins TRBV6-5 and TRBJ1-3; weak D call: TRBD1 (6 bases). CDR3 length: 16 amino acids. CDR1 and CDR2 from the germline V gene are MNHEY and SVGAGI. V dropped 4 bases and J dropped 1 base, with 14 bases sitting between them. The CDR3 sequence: CASSSLPRGSGNTIYF. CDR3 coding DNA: TGTGCCAGCAGTTCCCTCCCCAGGGGATCTGGAAACACCATATATTTT.

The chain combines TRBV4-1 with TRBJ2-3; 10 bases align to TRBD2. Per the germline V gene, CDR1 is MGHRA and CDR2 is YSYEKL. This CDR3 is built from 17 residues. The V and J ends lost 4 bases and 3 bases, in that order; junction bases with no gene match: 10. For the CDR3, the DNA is TGCGCCAGCAGCCCCCCGCCGCTAGCGGGAGTGACAGATACGCAGTATTTT. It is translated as CASSPPPLAGVTDTQYF.

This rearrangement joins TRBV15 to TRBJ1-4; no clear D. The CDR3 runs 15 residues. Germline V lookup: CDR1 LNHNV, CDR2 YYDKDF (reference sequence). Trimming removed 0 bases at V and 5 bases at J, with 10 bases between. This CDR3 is CATSRDPFGNEKLFF. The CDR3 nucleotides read TGTGCCACCAGCAGAGATCCTTTTGGAAATGAAAAACTGTTTTTT.